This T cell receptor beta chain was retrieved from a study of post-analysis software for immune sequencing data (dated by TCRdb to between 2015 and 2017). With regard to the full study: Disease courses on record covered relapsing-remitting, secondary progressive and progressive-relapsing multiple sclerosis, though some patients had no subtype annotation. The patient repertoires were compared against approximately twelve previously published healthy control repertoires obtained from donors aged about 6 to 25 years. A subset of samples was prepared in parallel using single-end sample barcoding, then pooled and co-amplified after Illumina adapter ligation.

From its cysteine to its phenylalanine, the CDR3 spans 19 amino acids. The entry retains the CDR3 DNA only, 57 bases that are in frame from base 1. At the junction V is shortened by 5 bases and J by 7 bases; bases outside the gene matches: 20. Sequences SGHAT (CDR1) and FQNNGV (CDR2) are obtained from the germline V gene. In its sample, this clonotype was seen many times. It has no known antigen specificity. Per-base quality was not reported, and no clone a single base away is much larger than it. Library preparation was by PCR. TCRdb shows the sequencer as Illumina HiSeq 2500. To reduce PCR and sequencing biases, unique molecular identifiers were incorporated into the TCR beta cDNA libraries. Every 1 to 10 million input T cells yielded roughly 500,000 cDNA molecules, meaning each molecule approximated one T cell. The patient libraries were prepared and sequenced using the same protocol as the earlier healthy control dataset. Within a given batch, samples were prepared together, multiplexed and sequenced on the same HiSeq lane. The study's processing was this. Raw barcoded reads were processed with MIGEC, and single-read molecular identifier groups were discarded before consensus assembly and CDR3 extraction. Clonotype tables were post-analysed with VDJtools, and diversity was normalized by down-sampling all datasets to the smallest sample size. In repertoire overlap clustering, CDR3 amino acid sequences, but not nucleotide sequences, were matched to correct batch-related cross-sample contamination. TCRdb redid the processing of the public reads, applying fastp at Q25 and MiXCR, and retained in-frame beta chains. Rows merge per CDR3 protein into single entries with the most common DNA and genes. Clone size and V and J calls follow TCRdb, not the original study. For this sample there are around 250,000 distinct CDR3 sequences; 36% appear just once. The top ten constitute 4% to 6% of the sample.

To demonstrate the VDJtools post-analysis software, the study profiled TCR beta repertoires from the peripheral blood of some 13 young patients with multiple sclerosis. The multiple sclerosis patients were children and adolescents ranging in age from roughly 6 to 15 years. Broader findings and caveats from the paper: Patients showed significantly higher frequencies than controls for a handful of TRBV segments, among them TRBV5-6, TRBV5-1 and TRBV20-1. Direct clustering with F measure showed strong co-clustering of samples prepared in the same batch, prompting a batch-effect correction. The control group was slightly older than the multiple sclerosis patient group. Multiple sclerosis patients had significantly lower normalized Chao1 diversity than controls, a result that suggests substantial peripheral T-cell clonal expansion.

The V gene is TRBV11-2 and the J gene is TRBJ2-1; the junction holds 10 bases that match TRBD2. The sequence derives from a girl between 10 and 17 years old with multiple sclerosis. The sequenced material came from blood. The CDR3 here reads CASSPVPASGGHRQNEQFF. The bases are TGTGCCAGCAGCCCAGTCCCCGCTAGCGGGGGCCACCGACAAAATGAGCAGTTCTTC.